Below, one T cell receptor beta chain is given with its context. Amplified TCR beta CDR3 regions came from RNA transcripts. The HTBI set primed first-round TCR CDR3 RT-PCR. TCRdb reprocessed the multiplex PCR reads with MiXCR, giving one entry per CDR3 protein. The sample gives 160,000 or so distinct CDR3 sequences, about 9.4% of which show up once; roughly 23% is in the top ten. The data stem from a study of T cells in Graves' hyperthyroidism and ophthalmopathy. Clinicians diagnosed patients from clinical symptoms, serum thyroxine and TRAb, thyroid ultrasound and orbital computed tomography. The V gene lost 3 bases and the J gene lost 6 bases, with 8 bases spanning the gap. CDR3 length equals 12 residues.

The receptor's source is a woman aged 18-30 years with Graves' hyperthyroidism that later progressed to Graves' ophthalmopathy. The chain combines TRBV12-3 or TRBV12-4 with TRBJ1-2, with D unresolved. The sample was blood. CDR3 coding DNA: TGTGCCAGCAGTTTCTCCGGGAATGGCTACACCTTC. It codes for CASSFSGNGYTF.